The clone carrying this TCR beta chain was found many times. This record comes from a study of early T cells in non-severe SARS-CoV-2 infection. Each CDR3 protein gets one entry after TCRdb re-called the 5' RACE reads with MiXCR. The sample contains tens of thousands of distinct CDR3 sequences, 8.7% of which appear only once. Trimming cost V 7 bases and J 6 bases, with 24 bases left between them. Germline V gives CDR1 SGHNT, CDR2 YENEEA. The CDR3 has 17 amino acids. The chain recombines TRBV11-3 with TRBJ2-2; D may match TRBD1 or TRBD2 (5 bases each). This TCR derives from an adult who was a healthcare worker with PCR-confirmed SARS-CoV-2 infection or an uninfected control (not recorded which). The sequences come from whole blood, collected at baseline. CDR3 in amino acids: CASNERTRALRAGELFF. DNA for the CDR3: TGTGCCAGCAACGAGAGGACAAGAGCCTTGCGGGCCGGGGAGCTGTTTTTT.